The subject of this entry is one T cell receptor (beta chain). Its antigen is unidentified. The data stem from a study of T-cell reconstitution after alpha-beta-depleted transplantation in children. V was pared by 8 bases and J by 1 base, with 12 bases of the junction left unmatched. CDR3 length: 18 residues. From germline, CDR1 is MGHRA and CDR2 YSYEKL. Preparation of the TCRbeta library involved a method that used unique molecular identifiers. TCRdb independently ran MiXCR on the PCR reads; one entry per CDR3 protein. The sample contains 300,000 to 400,000 distinct CDR3 sequences, approximately 23% of which appear only once. Whole-study results and caveats: T-cell counts and diversity at one year following transplant were attributed mainly to newly produced T cells. It was surviving recipient T cells and thymic progenitors that gave some patients high TCRbeta diversity at day 60. Reportedly, alpha-beta T cells present about two months post-transplant originated from several hundred expanded clones of graft origin.

The material sequenced was PBMCs, mostly from graft donor cells, taken 180 days after TCRalphabeta/CD19-depleted stem cell transplant. The rearrangement joins TRBV4-1 to TRBJ2-6, with TRBD1 matching 9 bases. The sequence was obtained from a male patient between 10 and 17 years old who had a stem cell transplant for acute lymphoblastic leukemia, so the T cells may come from the graft donor. CDR3 protein: CASQRGATGGSGANVLTF. The CDR3 nucleotides read TGCGCCAGCCAAAGGGGGGCGACAGGGGGGTCTGGGGCCAACGTCCTGACTTTC.